These 14 T cell receptor beta chains originate from one sample sequenced in a study of T-cell memory formation after mild COVID-19. TCRdb processed the 5' RACE reads anew with MiXCR; each CDR3 protein has one entry. The sample yields 200,000 or so distinct CDR3 sequences, approximately 20% seen once. Sequencing was carried out using PBMCs or a T cell subset sorted from them (not recorded which). These TCRs come from an adult woman who had mild COVID-19 (a few samples of this study predate the infection). Cell type and time point are not known.

The rearrangement uses TRBV6-2 or TRBV6-3 and TRBJ2-1, with a weak D call TRBD2 (6 bases). The V gene's germline CDR1 is MNHEY and CDR2 SVGEGT. The CDR3 consists of 15 residues. Trimming shortened V by 7 bases and J by 6 bases, and 19 bases separated the two germline ends. The CDR3 DNA reads as TGTGCCAGCACCCCCCGTCGGGGGATTCCCAATGAGCAGTTCTTC. Translating it yields CASTPRRGIPNEQFF.

This clonotype was observed a few times. The chain uses TRBV12-3 or TRBV12-4 and TRBJ1-3; TRBD1 matches 9 bases. The trim removed 5 bases at V and 2 bases at J, leaving 4 bases unmatched. The CDR3 runs to 15 residues. The CDR3 coding sequence is TGTGCCAGCAGTCGCAGGACAGGGGCTGGAAACACCATATATTTT. It specifies CASSRRTGAGNTIYF.

In DNA, the CDR3 is TGTGCCAGCCAGAGGGGCAGTATCGACGAGCAGTACTTC. Translated, it gives CASQRGSIDEQYF. This chain connects TRBV6-1 to TRBJ2-7; D is possibly TRBD1 or TRBD2 (5 bases each). The germline V gene has CDR1 MNHNS and CDR2 SASEGT. This CDR3 contains 13 residues. Trimming cost V 8 bases and J 5 bases, with 16 bases left between them.

In this sample, this clonotype turned up a few times. The genes are TRBV5-1 and TRBJ1-5; D call uncertain. Germline V CDR1 and CDR2: SGHRS, YFSETQ. This CDR3 has 13 residues. V lost 0 bases to trimming and J lost 1 base, with 2 bases between them. The CDR3 sequence: CASSLASNQPQHF. In nucleotides, the CDR3 is TGCGCCAGCAGCTTGGCCAGCAATCAGCCCCAGCATTTT.

The V and J genes are TRBV13 and TRBJ2-7; 7 bases align to TRBD1. V trimming: 5 bases; J trimming: 5 bases; junction bases outside the gene matches: 9. The CDR3 sequence is 14 residues long. CDR1 and CDR2 (germline): PRHDT, FYEKMQ (reference sequence). The CDR3 coding sequence is TGTGCCAGCAGCCGACAGGGCCCCCTAAACGAGCAGTACTTC. It specifies CASSRQGPLNEQYF. The variable domain in full, completed from reference TRBV13 and TRBJ2-7, reads AAGVIQSPRHLIKEKRETATLKCYPIPRHDTVYWYQQGPGQDPQFLISFYEKMQSDKGSIPDRFSAQQFSDYHSELNMSSLELGDSALYFCASSRQGPLNEQYFGPGTRLTVT.

This clonotype has at least ten counts. The CDR3 DNA reads as TGCAGTGCTAGTTCCCTCGGGCGGGGGGAACAAGAGACCCAGTACTTC. Its translation: CSASSLGRGEQETQYF. The chain is built from TRBV20-1 and TRBJ2-5, with 8 bases that match TRBD2. V shed 3 bases, J shed 2 bases, and the junction held 11 bases outside the gene matches. The CDR3 covers 16 residues. Germline CDR1 DFQATT, CDR2 SNEGSKA (reference sequence).

V is TRBV20-1 and J is TRBJ2-1, with D perhaps TRBD2 (5 bases). CDR1 is DFQATT and CDR2 is SNEGSKA in the germline V gene (reference sequence). Trimming removed 3 bases from V and 5 bases from J, with 14 bases in between. The CDR3 is 14 amino acids. The CDR3 reads CSARKSGIDNEQFF. CDR3 sequence (DNA): TGCAGTGCTAGGAAATCGGGAATTGACAATGAGCAGTTCTTC.

This clonotype turned up a few times. The CDR3 bases are TGCAGCGTTGAAGCAGCAGCGGGAGCCAAAAACATTCAGTACTTC. It codes for CSVEAAAGAKNIQYF. The J gene is TRBJ2-4, the V gene TRBV29-1; maybe TRBD2 (6 bases). The CDR3 covers 15 residues. V lost 1 base and J lost 0, with 10 bases in between. Germline lookup yields CDR1 SQVTM and CDR2 ANQGSEA.

The chain combines TRBV5-1 with TRBJ2-2, with D possibly TRBD2 on 7 matching bases. Per germline, CDR1 SGHRS and CDR2 YFSETQ. The CDR3 length is 17 residues. V was shortened by 7 bases and J by 6 bases, with 25 bases between the two germline ends. This CDR3 is CASCPTAGATRAGELFF. The CDR3, as DNA: TGCGCCAGCTGCCCGACGGCGGGGGCCACGAGGGCCGGGGAGCTGTTTTTT. Drawing the rest from reference TRBV5-1 and TRBJ2-2, the complete variable domain is KAGVTQTPRYLIKTRGQQVTLSCSPISGHRSVSWYQQTPGQGLQFLFEYFSETQRNKGNFPGRFSGRQFSNSRSEMNVSTLELGDSALYLCASCPTAGATRAGELFFGEGSRLTVL.

V gene TRBV7-9 combines with J gene TRBJ1-1; the D is unclear. Per germline, CDR1 SEHNR and CDR2 FQNEAQ (reference sequence). V shed 5 bases and J shed 6 bases, with 13 bases lying between them. The CDR3 covers 13 residues. DNA of the CDR3: TGTGCCAGCAGCATGCCGTCTAGCGCTGAAGCTTTCTTT. Encoded protein: CASSMPSSAEAFF.

This clonotype was seen only a few times. The J gene is TRBJ2-5, the V gene TRBV6-6, with TRBD2 matching over 10 bases. The CDR3 is made up of 16 amino acids. V was clipped by 6 bases and J by 0 bases; unmatched bases: 7. Looked up from germline, CDR1 is MNHNY and CDR2 is SVGAGI (reference sequence). The CDR3 DNA follows: TGTGCCAGCAGGACGATAACTAGCGGGGACCAAGAGACCCAGTACTTC. Its protein product is CASRTITSGDQETQYF.

This clonotype was picked up a small number of times. For the CDR3, the DNA is TGTGCCAGCAGTTTAGTCGCGGGAGGCGTCGAGCAGTACTTC. This translates into CASSLVAGGVEQYF. The rearrangement uses TRBV12-3 or TRBV12-4 and TRBJ2-7, with 8 nucleotides matching TRBD2. With V trimmed by 1 base and J by 6 bases, 5 bases remained unmatched. The CDR3 has 14 residues.

This clonotype has a handful of counts. Mismatch with germline at one junction end may stem from a read error. V is TRBV6-2 or TRBV6-3 and J is TRBJ2-7, with a weak D call TRBD1 (5 bases). Germline V CDR1 and CDR2: MNHEY, SVGEGT. This CDR3 spans 16 amino acids. The CDR3 nucleotides read TGTGCCAGCAGTTACTCGCATCTCAGGGTATCCTCCGAGCAGTACTTC. Its protein is CASSYSHLRVSSEQYF.

This clonotype was counted between two and nine times. This sequence joins TRBV5-1 and TRBJ1-1, with D possibly matching TRBD1 (5 bases). The CDR3 is made up of 14 amino acids. Germline V gene data show CDR1 as SGHRS and CDR2 as YFSETQ. Trimming took off 4 bases at V and 3 bases at J, with 13 bases between the two ends. The CDR3 here is CASSPGTADTEAFF. CDR3 coding DNA: TGCGCCAGCAGCCCGGGGACGGCCGACACTGAAGCTTTCTTT.